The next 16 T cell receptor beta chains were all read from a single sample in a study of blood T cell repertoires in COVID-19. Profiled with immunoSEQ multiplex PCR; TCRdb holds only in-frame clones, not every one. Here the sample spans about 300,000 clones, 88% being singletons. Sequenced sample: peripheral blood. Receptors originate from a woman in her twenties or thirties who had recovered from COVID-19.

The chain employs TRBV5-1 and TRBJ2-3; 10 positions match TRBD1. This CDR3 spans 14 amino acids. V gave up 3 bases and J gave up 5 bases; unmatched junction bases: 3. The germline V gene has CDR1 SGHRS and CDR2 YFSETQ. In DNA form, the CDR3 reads TGCGCCAGCAGCTCGGACAGGGGGGGAGATACGCAGTATTTT. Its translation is CASSSDRGGDTQYF.

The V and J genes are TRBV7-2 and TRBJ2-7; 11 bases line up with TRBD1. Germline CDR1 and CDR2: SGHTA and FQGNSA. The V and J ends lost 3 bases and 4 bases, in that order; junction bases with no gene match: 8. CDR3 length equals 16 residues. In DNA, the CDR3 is TGTGCCAGCAGCTTGGTGTCTGGGACAGGGGGGTACGAGCAGTACTTC. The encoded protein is CASSLVSGTGGYEQYF.

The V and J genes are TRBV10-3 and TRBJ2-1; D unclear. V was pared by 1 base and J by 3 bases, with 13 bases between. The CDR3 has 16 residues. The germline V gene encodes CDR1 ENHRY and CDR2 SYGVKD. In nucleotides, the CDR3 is TGTGCCATCAGTGAGTATAGCCAGAATTTCTACAATGAGCAGTTCTTC. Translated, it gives CAISEYSQNFYNEQFF.

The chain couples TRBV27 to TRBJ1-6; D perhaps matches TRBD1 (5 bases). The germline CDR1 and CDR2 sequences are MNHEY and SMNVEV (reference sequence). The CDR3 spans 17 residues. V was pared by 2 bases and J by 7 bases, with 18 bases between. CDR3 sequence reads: CASSLRQGKGLNSPLHF. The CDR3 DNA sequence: TGTGCCAGCAGTTTACGGCAGGGAAAGGGGTTAAATTCACCCCTCCACTTT.

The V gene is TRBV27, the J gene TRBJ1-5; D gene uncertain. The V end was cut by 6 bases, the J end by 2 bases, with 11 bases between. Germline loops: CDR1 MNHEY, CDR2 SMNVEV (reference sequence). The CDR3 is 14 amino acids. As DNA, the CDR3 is TGTGCCAGCAGGAGAGCAACAGGCAATCAGCCCCAGCATTTT. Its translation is CASRRATGNQPQHF.

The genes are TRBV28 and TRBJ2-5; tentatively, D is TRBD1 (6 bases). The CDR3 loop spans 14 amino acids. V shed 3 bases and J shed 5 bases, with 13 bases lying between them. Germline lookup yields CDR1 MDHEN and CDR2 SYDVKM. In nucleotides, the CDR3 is TGTGCCAGCAGTTTTGTACAGGGTCAGGAGACCCAGTACTTC. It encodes CASSFVQGQETQYF.

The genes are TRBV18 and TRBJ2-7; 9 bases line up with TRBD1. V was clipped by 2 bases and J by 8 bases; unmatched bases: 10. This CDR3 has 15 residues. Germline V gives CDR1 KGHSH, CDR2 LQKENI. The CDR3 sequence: CASSPAGTGKGKQYF. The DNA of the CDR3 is TGTGCCAGCTCACCAGCCGGGACAGGGAAAGGGAAGCAGTACTTC.

CDR3 sequence reads: CSASGQGFTYEQYF. CDR3 DNA: TGCAGTGCTAGTGGACAGGGGTTTACCTACGAGCAGTACTTC. The gene calls are TRBV20-1 and TRBJ2-7; TRBD1 matches at 9 bases. V lost 3 bases to trimming and J lost 2 bases; unmatched junction nucleotides: 5. Germline assignment: CDR1 DFQATT and CDR2 SNEGSKA (reference sequence). This CDR3 comprises 14 residues.

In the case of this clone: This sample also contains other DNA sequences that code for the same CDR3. The CDR3 region has the DNA TGCGCCAGCAGCCAAGGTGGGCAGGGCACAGATACGCAGTATTTT. Its protein product is CASSQGGQGTDTQYF. This rearrangement joins TRBV4-1 to TRBJ2-3; D ambiguous. V was clipped by 1 base and J by 1 base, with 9 bases between them. Germline V gene lookup returns CDR1 MGHRA and CDR2 YSYEKL. This CDR3 region has 15 residues.

CDR3: CASSVYGQGNYEQYF. The DNA for the CDR3 is TGTGCCAGCAGCGTATACGGACAGGGGAACTACGAGCAGTACTTC. The rearrangement links TRBV9 to TRBJ2-7; 9 bases are a match to TRBD1. The germline V gene has CDR1 SGDLS and CDR2 YYNGEE. This CDR3 has 15 amino acids. V was clipped by 1 base and J by 3 bases; unmatched bases: 5.

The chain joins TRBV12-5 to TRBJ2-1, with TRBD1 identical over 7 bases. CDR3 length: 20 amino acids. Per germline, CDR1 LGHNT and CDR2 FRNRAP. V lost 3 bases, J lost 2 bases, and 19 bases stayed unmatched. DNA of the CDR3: TGTGCTAGTGGTTTTGGGTTAGGGCTGGGACCCGGGACAGCCTACAATGAGCAGTTCTTC. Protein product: CASGFGLGLGPGTAYNEQFF. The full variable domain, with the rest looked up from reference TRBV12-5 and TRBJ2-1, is DARVTQTPRHKVTEMGQEVTMRCQPILGHNTVFWYRQTMMQGLELLAYFRNRAPLDDSGMPKDRFSAEMPDATLATLKIQPSEPRDSAVYFCASGFGLGLGPGTAYNEQFFGPGTRLTVL.

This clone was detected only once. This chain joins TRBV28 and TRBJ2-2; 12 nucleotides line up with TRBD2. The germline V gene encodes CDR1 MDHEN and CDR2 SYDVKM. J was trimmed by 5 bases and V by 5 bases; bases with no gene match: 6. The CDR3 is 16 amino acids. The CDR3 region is CASSPLAGGPTGELFF. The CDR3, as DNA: TGTGCCAGCAGTCCTCTAGCGGGGGGGCCTACCGGGGAGCTGTTTTTT.

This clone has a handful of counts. The CDR3: CASMAGRGGKLFF. CDR3 nucleotides: TGTGCCAGCATGGCGGGCAGAGGGGGAAAACTGTTTTTT. The chain uses TRBV25-1 and TRBJ1-4, with D perhaps TRBD1 (6 bases). CDR3 length: 13 amino acids. V was trimmed by 7 bases and J by 10 bases, leaving 16 bases between them. The germline gives CDR1 MGHDK, CDR2 SYGVNS.

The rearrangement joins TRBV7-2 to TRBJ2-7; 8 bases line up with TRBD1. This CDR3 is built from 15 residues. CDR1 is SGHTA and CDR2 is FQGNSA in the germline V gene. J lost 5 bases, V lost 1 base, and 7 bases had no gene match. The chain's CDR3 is CASSLVQGVPNEQYF. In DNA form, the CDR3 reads TGTGCCAGCAGCTTAGTACAGGGGGTCCCCAACGAGCAGTACTTC.

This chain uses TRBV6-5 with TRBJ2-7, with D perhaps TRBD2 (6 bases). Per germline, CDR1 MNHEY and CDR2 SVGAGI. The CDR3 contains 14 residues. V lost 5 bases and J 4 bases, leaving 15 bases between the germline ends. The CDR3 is CASSQPGLLYEQYF. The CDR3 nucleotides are TGTGCCAGCAGTCAGCCGGGACTCCTGTACGAGCAGTACTTC.

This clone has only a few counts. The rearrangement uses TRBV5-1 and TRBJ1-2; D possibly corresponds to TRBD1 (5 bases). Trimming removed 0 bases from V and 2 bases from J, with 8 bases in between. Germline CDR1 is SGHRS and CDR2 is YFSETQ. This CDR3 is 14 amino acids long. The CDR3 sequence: CASSLDYRNYGYTF. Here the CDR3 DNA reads TGCGCCAGCAGCTTGGATTACAGGAACTATGGCTACACCTTC.